This TCR beta chain derives from a study of T cells in Graves' hyperthyroidism and ophthalmopathy. Trimming stripped 0 bases from V and 3 bases from J, with 9 bases between. The CDR3 has 13 amino acids. The germline V gene has CDR1 DFQATT and CDR2 SNEGSKA (reference sequence). Stable hyperthyroidism: no ophthalmopathy progression over 18 months of follow-up. The hyperthyroidism patients had all been newly diagnosed, and their disease duration was under 2 months. Their ages ranged from 18 to 65 years. Broader study findings: Researchers found most expanded thyroid clonotypes above 0.001 in blood as well.

RNA transcripts provided the source from which TCR beta CDR3 regions were amplified. During a first-round RT-PCR of the TCR CDR3, the HTBI primer set was used. MiXCR was run by TCRdb on the multiplex PCR reads, yielding one entry per CDR3 protein. Here the sample spans hundreds of thousands of distinct CDR3 sequences, approximately 13% being singletons. This clonotype was found once. Antigen specificity is unknown. The specimen was blood. This clonotype was sampled from a woman aged 18 to 35 with Graves' hyperthyroidism. The chain uses TRBV20-1 and TRBJ2-7; D gene ambiguous. Written as DNA, the CDR3 is TGCAGTGCTAGAGATTTCGGCGGCTACGAGCAGTACTTC. It translates to CSARDFGGYEQYF.